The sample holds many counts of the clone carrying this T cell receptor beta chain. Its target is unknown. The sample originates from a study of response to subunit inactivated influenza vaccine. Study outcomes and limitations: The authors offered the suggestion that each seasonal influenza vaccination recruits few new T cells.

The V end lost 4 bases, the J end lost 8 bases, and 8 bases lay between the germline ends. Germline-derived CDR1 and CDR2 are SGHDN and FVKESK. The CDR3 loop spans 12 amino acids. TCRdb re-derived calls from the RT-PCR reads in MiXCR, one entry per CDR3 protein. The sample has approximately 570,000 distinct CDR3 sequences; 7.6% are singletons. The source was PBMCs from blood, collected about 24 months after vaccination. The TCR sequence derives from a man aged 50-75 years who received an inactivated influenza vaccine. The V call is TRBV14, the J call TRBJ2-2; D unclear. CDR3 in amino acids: CASSLRWGELFF. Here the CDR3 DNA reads TGTGCCAGCAGCCTACGCTGGGGGGAGCTGTTTTTT.